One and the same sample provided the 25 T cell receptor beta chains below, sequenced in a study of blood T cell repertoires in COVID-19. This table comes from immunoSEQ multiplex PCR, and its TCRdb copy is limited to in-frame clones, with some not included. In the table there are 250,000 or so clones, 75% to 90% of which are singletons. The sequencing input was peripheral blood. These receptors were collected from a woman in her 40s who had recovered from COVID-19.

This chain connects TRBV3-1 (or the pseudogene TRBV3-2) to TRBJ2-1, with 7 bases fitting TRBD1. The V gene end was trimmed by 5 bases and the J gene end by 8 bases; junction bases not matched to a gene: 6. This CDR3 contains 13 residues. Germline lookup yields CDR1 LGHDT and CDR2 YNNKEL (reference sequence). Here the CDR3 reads CASSIRDSDEQFF. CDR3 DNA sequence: TGTGCCAGCAGCATCCGGGACAGCGATGAGCAGTTCTTC.

The CDR3, as DNA: TGTGCCAGCAGCTTAATGGGTGAGGGCGAGCAGTACTTC. The encoded protein is CASSLMGEGEQYF. The J gene is TRBJ2-7, the V gene TRBV5-5; TRBD2 might be the D (5 bases). The CDR3 length is 13 residues. Germline CDR1 is SGHKS and CDR2 is YYEKEE (reference sequence). With 2 bases removed from V and 6 bases from J, the gap between germline ends came to 12 bases. Using reference TRBV5-5 and TRBJ2-7 for the parts outside the CDR3, the full variable domain is DAGVTQSPTHLIKTRGQQVTLRCSPISGHKSVSWYQQVLGQGPQFIFQYYEKEERGRGNFPDRFSARQFPNYSSELNVNALLLGDSALYLCASSLMGEGEQYFGPGTRLTVT.

The CDR3 is CATSLPQVGHGNTIYF. In DNA form, the CDR3 reads TGTGCCACCAGCCTTCCCCAAGTGGGGCACGGAAACACCATATATTTT. The chain has TRBV15 and TRBJ1-3, with a possible D match to TRBD1 (5 bases). V was clipped by 5 bases and J by 4 bases, with 18 bases between them. Germline V gene sequence: CDR1 LNHNV, CDR2 YYDKDF (reference sequence). The length of the CDR3 is 16 residues.

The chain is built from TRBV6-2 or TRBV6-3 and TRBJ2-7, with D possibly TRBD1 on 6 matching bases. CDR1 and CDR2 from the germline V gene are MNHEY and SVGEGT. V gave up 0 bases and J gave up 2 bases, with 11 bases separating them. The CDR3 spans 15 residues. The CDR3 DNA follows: TGTGCCAGCAGTTACTCGAACAGGGACACCTACGAGCAGTACTTC. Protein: CASSYSNRDTYEQYF.

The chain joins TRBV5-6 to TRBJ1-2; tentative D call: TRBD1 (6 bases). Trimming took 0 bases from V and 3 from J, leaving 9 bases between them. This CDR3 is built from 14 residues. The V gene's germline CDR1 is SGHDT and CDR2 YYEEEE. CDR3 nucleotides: TGTGCCAGCAGCTTGGGAACAGGGCACTATGGCTACACCTTC. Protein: CASSLGTGHYGYTF.

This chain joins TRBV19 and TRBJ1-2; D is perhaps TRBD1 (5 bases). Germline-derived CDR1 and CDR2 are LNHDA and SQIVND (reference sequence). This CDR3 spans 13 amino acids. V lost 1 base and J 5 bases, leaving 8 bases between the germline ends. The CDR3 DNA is TGTGCCAGTAGTATAGGACAGCTTTATGGCTACACCTTC. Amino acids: CASSIGQLYGYTF.

CDR3 region: CASNRNTEAFF. CDR3 DNA: TGTGCCAGCAACAGGAACACTGAAGCTTTCTTT. This sequence joins TRBV2 and TRBJ1-1; D gene unclear. The CDR3 extends over 11 amino acids. Trimming stripped 7 bases from V and 1 base from J, with 4 bases between. In germline, CDR1 is SNHLY, CDR2 FYNNEI. Full variable domain (missing parts from reference TRBV2 and TRBJ1-1): EPEVTQTPSHQVTQMGQEVILRCVPISNHLYFYWYRQILGQKVEFLVSFYNNEISEKSEIFDDQFSVERPDGSNFTLKIRSTKLEDSAMYFCASNRNTEAFFGQGTRLTVV.

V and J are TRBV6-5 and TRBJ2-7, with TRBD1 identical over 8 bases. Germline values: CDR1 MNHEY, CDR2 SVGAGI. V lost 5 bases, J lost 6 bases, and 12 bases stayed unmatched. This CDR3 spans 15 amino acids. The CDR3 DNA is TGTGCCAGCAGTCCTCCGGGACAGGTGTTGGGCGAGCAGTACTTC. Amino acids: CASSPPGQVLGEQYF.

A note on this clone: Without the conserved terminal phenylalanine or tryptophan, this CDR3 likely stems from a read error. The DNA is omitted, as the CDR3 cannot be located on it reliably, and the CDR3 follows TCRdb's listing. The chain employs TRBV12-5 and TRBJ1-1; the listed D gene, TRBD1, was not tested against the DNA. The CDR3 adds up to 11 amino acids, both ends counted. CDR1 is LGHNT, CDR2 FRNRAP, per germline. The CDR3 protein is CASGLGQGLGG.

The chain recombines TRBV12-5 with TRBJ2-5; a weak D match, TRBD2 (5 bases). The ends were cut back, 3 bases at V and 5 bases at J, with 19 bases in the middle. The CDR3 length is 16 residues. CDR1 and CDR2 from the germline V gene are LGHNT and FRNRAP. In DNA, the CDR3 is TGTGCTAGTGGTTTAGGTAGGGAAGGAAGCGGTGAGACCCAGTACTTC. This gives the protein CASGLGREGSGETQYF.

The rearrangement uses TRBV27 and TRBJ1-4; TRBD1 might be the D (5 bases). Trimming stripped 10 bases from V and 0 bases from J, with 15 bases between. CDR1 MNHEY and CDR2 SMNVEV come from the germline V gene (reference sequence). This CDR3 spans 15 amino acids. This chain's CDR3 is CATSQTDATNEKLFF. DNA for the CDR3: TGTGCCACCTCTCAGACAGACGCAACTAATGAAAAACTGTTTTTT.

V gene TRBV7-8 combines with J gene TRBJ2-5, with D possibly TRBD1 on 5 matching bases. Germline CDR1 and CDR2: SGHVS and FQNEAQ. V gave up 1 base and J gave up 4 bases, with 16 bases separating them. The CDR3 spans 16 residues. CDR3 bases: TGTGCCAGCAGCTTAGACTCCTGGCCAGGGTTAGAGACCCAGTACTTC. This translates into CASSLDSWPGLETQYF.

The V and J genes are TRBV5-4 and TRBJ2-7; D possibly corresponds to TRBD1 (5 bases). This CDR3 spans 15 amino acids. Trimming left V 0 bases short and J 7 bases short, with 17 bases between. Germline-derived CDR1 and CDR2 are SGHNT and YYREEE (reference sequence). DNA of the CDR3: TGTGCCAGCAGCTTGGAAACCCAGGGTCTGGGTGAGCAGTACTTC. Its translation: CASSLETQGLGEQYF.

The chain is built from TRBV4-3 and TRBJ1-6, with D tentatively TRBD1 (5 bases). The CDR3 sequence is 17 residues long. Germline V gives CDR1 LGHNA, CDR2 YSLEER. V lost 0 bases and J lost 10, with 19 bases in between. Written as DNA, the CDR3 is TGCGCCAGCAGCCAAGATCCGCCCTTAGGGGTCGGGTCACCCCTCCACTTT. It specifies CASSQDPPLGVGSPLHF.

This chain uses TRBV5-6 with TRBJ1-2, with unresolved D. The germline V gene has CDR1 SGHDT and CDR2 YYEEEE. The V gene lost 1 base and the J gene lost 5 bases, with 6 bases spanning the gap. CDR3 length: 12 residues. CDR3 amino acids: CASSLSGYGYTF. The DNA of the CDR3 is TGTGCCAGCAGCTTGTCGGGGTATGGCTACACCTTC. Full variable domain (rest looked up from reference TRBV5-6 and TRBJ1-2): DAGVTQSPTHLIKTRGQQVTLRCSPKSGHDTVSWYQQALGQGPQFIFQYYEEEERQRGNFPDRFSGHQFPNYSSELNVNALLLGDSALYLCASSLSGYGYTFGSGTRLTVV.

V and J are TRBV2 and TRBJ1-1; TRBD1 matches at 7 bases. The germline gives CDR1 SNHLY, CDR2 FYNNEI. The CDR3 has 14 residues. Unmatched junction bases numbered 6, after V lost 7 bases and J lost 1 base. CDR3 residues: CASTLGQPNTEAFF. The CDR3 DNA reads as TGTGCCAGCACCTTGGGACAGCCGAACACTGAAGCTTTCTTT.

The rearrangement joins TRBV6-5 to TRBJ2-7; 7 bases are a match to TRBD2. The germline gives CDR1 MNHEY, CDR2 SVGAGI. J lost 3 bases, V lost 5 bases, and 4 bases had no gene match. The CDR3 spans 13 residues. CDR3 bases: TGTGCCAGCAGTCCAGGACTAGTCTACGAGCAGTACTTC. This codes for CASSPGLVYEQYF.

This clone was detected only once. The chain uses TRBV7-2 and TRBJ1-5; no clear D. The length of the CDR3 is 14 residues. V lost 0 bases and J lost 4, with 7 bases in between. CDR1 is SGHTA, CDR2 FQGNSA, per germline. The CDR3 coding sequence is TGTGCCAGCAGCTTAGCGCCGGGGAATCAGCCCCAGCATTTT. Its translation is CASSLAPGNQPQHF.

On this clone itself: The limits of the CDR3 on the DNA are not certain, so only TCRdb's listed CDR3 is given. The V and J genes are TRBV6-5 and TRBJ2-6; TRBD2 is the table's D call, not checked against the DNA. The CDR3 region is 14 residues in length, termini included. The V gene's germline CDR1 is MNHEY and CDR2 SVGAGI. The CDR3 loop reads CASSTTVGANVLTF.

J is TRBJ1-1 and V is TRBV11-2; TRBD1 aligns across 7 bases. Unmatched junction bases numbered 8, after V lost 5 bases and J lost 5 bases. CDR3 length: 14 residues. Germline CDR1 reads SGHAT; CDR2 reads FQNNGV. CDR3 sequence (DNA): TGTGCCAGCAGCGCAAGACAGGGAAGGACTGAAGCTTTCTTT. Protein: CASSARQGRTEAFF.

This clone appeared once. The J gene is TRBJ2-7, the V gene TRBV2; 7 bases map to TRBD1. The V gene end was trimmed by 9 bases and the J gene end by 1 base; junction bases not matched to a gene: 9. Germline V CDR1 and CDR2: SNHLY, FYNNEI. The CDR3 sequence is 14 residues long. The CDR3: CASSDRAYSYEQYF. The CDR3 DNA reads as TGTGCCAGTTCCGACAGGGCATATTCCTACGAGCAGTACTTC.

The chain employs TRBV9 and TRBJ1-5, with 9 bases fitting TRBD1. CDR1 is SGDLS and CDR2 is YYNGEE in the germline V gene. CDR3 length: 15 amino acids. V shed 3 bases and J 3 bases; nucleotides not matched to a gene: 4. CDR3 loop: CASSEGQGFNQPQHF. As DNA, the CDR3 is TGTGCCAGCAGCGAGGGACAGGGCTTCAATCAGCCCCAGCATTTT. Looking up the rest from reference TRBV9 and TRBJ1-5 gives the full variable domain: DSGVTQTPKHLITATGQRVTLRCSPRSGDLSVYWYQQSLDQGLQFLIQYYNGEERAKGNILERFSAQQFPDLHSELNLSSLELGDSALYFCASSEGQGFNQPQHFGDGTRLSIL.

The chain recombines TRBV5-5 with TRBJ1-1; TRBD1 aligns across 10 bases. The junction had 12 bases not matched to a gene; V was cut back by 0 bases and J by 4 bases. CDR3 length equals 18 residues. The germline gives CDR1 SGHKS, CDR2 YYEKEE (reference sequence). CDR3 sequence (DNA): TGTGCCAGCAGCTTGGTAGGGGGACAGGGGACCGTTAGCACTGAAGCTTTCTTT. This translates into CASSLVGGQGTVSTEAFF.

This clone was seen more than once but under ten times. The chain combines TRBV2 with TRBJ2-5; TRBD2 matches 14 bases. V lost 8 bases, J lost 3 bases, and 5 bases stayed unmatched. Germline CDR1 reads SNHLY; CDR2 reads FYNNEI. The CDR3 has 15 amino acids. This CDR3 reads CASSTSGGVEETQYF. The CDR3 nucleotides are TGTGCCAGCTCGACTAGCGGGGGGGTGGAAGAGACCCAGTACTTC.

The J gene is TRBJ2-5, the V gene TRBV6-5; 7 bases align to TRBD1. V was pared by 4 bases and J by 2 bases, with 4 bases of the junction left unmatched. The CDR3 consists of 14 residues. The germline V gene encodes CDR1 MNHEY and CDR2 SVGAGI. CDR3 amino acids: CASSSRTGQETQYF. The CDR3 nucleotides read TGTGCCAGCAGTTCAAGGACAGGTCAAGAGACCCAGTACTTC.